This TCR beta chain was captured in a study of early T cells in non-severe SARS-CoV-2 infection. TCRdb re-called the 5' RACE reads through MiXCR, storing one row per CDR3 protein. The repertoire holds about 64,000 distinct CDR3 sequences, with 20% to 25% as singletons. The sample holds a few counts of this clonotype. From germline, CDR1 is SGHRS and CDR2 YFSETQ. Trimming removed 1 base from V and 4 bases from J; junction bases left unmatched: 7. This CDR3 region has 15 residues. The chain couples TRBV5-1 to TRBJ2-7; 8 nucleotides align to TRBD1. The sequencing here drew on whole blood, taken at baseline. The clonotype was recovered from an adult who was a healthcare worker with PCR-confirmed SARS-CoV-2 infection or an uninfected control (not recorded which). The CDR3 region is CASSLSQGAGYEQYF. DNA of the CDR3: TGCGCCAGCAGCTTGTCCCAGGGGGCGGGTTACGAGCAGTACTTC.